Presented here are 15 T cell receptor beta chains from one specimen sequenced in a study of Ad26.COV2.S vaccination and SARS-CoV-2 variants. Here immunoSEQ multiplex PCR was the method, and the copy in TCRdb shows in-frame clones only, minus some. This sample carries about 680,000 clones, roughly 90% of them seen once, and the ten largest clones take about 1.5%. The treatment here: roughly 20 received Ad26.COV2.S at low or high dose, single or two shots; 5 received placebo; per-sample allocation not given. The samples date from day 63 after the first vaccine or placebo injection. The material sequenced was peripheral blood, taken in a trial of Ad26.COV2.S vaccine versus placebo. The source of these receptors is a person between 18 and 59 years old who received the Ad26.COV2.S COVID-19 vaccine or a placebo.

This chain joins TRBV7-9 and TRBJ1-6, with D possibly TRBD1 on 5 matching bases. The V end lost 1 base, the J end lost 4 bases, and 8 bases lay between the germline ends. This CDR3 is 15 amino acids long. Germline-derived CDR1 and CDR2 are SEHNR and FQNEAQ (reference sequence). CDR3 bases: TGTGCCAGCAGCTTAGAGCAGGGTTATAATTCACCCCTCCACTTT. Translation: CASSLEQGYNSPLHF.

The J gene is TRBJ1-1, the V gene TRBV2; tentative D call: TRBD1 (6 bases). The CDR3 has 13 amino acids. Germline V gives CDR1 SNHLY, CDR2 FYNNEI. V lost 9 bases and J 1 base, leaving 12 bases between the germline ends. The CDR3 nucleotides are TGTGCCAGTAGCAGGGGCCCGAACACTGAAGCTTTCTTT. Encoded protein: CASSRGPNTEAFF.

J is TRBJ2-7 and V is TRBV3-1 (or the pseudogene TRBV3-2); 7 nucleotides line up with TRBD1. This CDR3 is 15 amino acids long. Germline lookup yields CDR1 LGHDT and CDR2 YNNKEL (reference sequence). J gave up 1 base and V 1 base, and 4 bases lay outside the gene matches. The DNA of the CDR3 is TGTGCCAGCAGCCAAGTTTGGGACAGTTCCTACGAGCAGTACTTC. This sequence encodes CASSQVWDSSYEQYF.

This sequence joins TRBV15 and TRBJ1-2, with 8 bases fitting TRBD1. The CDR3 is made up of 16 amino acids. Germline CDR1 LNHNV, CDR2 YYDKDF (reference sequence). After removal of 2 bases from V and 6 bases from J, the junction contained 11 bases not matched to a gene. CDR3 in DNA: TGTGCCACCAGCAGACAAACCGGGACAGGAGGGGATGGCTACACCTTC. Protein sequence: CATSRQTGTGGDGYTF.

The CDR3 reads CASSSRGGGSDEQFF. The DNA for the CDR3 is TGTGCCAGCAGTTCTCGTGGGGGGGGTAGCGATGAGCAGTTCTTC. The chain employs TRBV6-5 and TRBJ2-1; 7 nucleotides agree with TRBD2. This CDR3 comprises 15 residues. CDR1 and CDR2 (germline): MNHEY, SVGAGI. Trimming removed 4 bases from V and 8 bases from J; junction bases left unmatched: 11.

The chain employs TRBV5-1 and TRBJ2-3, with 7 positions matching TRBD1. The V gene's germline CDR1 is SGHRS and CDR2 YFSETQ. The V gene end was trimmed by 2 bases and the J gene end by 5 bases; junction bases not matched to a gene: 2. The CDR3 extends over 13 amino acids. In nucleotides, the CDR3 is TGCGCCAGCAGCTTACAGGGGAGAGATACGCAGTATTTT. It translates to CASSLQGRDTQYF.

The rearrangement uses TRBV5-1 and TRBJ1-4, with D perhaps TRBD1 (6 bases). Germline V gives CDR1 SGHRS, CDR2 YFSETQ. CDR3 length: 13 residues. Trimming took 7 bases from V and 8 from J, leaving 15 bases between them. The DNA of the CDR3 is TGCGCCAGCTCCGGGACATCGGGAGAAAAACTGTTTTTT. Its translation: CASSGTSGEKLFF.

This sequence joins TRBV18 and TRBJ2-7, with TRBD1 matching over 8 bases. Germline loops: CDR1 KGHSH, CDR2 LQKENI. J was trimmed by 4 bases and V by 3 bases; bases with no gene match: 8. The CDR3 has 15 amino acids. The CDR3 loop reads CASSPRTGTGYEQYF. The CDR3 nucleotides are TGTGCCAGCTCACCGCGGACAGGGACGGGGTACGAGCAGTACTTC. Full variable domain (rest looked up from reference TRBV18 and TRBJ2-7): NAGVMQNPRHLVRRRGQEARLRCSPMKGHSHVYWYRQLPEEGLKFMVYLQKENIIDESGMPKERFSAEFPKEGPSILRIQQVVRGDSAAYFCASSPRTGTGYEQYFGPGTRLTVT.

V gene TRBV6-2 or TRBV6-3 combines with J gene TRBJ1-5; D is possibly TRBD1 (6 bases). The CDR3 has 14 amino acids. Between the trimmed V and J ends, which lost 1 base and 6 bases, there was a span of 10 bases. The V gene's germline CDR1 is MNHEY and CDR2 SVGEGT. The CDR3 DNA reads as TGTGCCAGCAGTTACTGGGGCAGGGGTCAGCCCCAGCATTTT. The encoded protein is CASSYWGRGQPQHF.

The chain uses TRBV7-8 and TRBJ1-2; D is unresolved. This CDR3 is 11 amino acids long. Per the germline V gene, CDR1 is SGHVS and CDR2 is FQNEAQ. The V and J ends lost 5 bases and 7 bases respectively, with 8 bases between them. The DNA of the CDR3 is TGTGCCAGCAGCCTCGTAAGTGGCTACACCTTC. Its translation: CASSLVSGYTF.

The chain links TRBV5-4 to TRBJ2-7; 7 bases line up with TRBD2. The CDR3 sequence is 15 residues long. Germline V gives CDR1 SGHNT, CDR2 YYREEE (reference sequence). The V and J ends lost 5 bases and 0 bases, in that order; junction bases with no gene match: 8. CDR3 amino acids: CASSLGRGSSYEQYF. The CDR3 DNA sequence: TGTGCCAGCAGTTTAGGGAGGGGTAGCTCCTACGAGCAGTACTTC.

V is TRBV7-8 and J is TRBJ2-3; D uncertain. Trimming removed 2 bases at V and 6 bases at J, with 6 bases between. The V gene's germline CDR1 is SGHVS and CDR2 FQNEAQ. The CDR3 runs 12 residues. DNA for the CDR3: TGTGCCAGCAGCTTAACAGCGGATACGCAGTATTTT. Residues: CASSLTADTQYF.

This clone was observed at least ten times. This chain links TRBV6-5 with TRBJ2-5; weak D call: TRBD1 (5 bases). Looked up from germline, CDR1 is MNHEY and CDR2 is SVGAGI. This CDR3 has 16 residues. Trimming cost V 2 bases and J 3 bases, with 16 bases left between them. CDR3 region: CASSYGVIAGKETQYF. The CDR3 DNA reads as TGTGCCAGCAGTTACGGGGTTATCGCAGGGAAAGAGACCCAGTACTTC.

The V gene is TRBV7-9, the J gene TRBJ2-5; D possibly corresponds to TRBD2 (5 bases). The CDR3 is 14 amino acids. CDR1 and CDR2 (germline): SEHNR, FQNEAQ (reference sequence). The V and J ends lost 5 bases and 5 bases respectively, with 15 bases between them. The CDR3 nucleotides read TGTGCCAGCAGCCCGACGGGGAGCGTGGAGACCCAGTACTTC. Translating it yields CASSPTGSVETQYF. Variable domain in full (rest from reference TRBV7-9 and TRBJ2-5): DTGVSQNPRHKITKRGQNVTFRCDPISEHNRLYWYRQTLGQGPEFLTYFQNEAQLEKSRLLSDRFSAERPKGSFSTLEIQRTEQGDSAMYLCASSPTGSVETQYFGPGTRLLVL.

The rearrangement links TRBV5-1 to TRBJ1-6, with a possible D match to TRBD1 (5 bases). From germline, CDR1 is SGHRS and CDR2 YFSETQ. This CDR3 is 15 amino acids long. V lost 4 bases and J 5 bases, leaving 13 bases between the germline ends. CDR3 sequence: CASSRSGTDNSPLHF. The DNA of the CDR3 is TGCGCCAGCAGCCGGAGCGGGACGGATAATTCACCCCTCCACTTT.